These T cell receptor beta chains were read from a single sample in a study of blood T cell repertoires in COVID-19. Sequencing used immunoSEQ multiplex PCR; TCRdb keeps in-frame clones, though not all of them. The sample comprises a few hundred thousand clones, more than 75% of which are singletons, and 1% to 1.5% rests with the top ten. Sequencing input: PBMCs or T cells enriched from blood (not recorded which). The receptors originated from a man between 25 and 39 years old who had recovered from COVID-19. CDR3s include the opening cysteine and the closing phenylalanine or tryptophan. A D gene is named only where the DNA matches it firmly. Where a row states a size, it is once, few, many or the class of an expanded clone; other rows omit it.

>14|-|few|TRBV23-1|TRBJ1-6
CAIKHGRGWSPLHF
TGCGCCATCAAACATGGGAGAGGTTGGTCACCCCTCCACTTT
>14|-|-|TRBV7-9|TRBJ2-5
CASSLTGRGETQYF
TGTGCCAGCAGCTTAACCGGTCGGGGAGAGACCCAGTACTTC
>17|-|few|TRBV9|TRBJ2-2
CASSQVQGFPDTGELFF
TGTGCCAGCAGCCAAGTGCAGGGTTTTCCTGACACCGGGGAGCTGTTTTTT
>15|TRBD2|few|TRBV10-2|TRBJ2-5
CASTGGGGATETQYF
TGCGCCAGCACCGGGGGCGGGGGGGCCACGGAGACCCAGTACTTC
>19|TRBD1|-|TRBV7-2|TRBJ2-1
CASSLGPWTGTSSYNEQFF
TGTGCCAGCAGCTTAGGGCCATGGACAGGGACAAGCTCCTACAATGAGCAGTTCTTC
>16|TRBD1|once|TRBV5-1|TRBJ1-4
CASRTGTGGTNEKLFF
TGCGCCAGCAGGACCGGGACAGGGGGAACTAATGAAAAACTGTTTTTT
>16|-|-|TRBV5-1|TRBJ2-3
CASSVSVVGSTDTQYF
TGCGCCAGCAGTGTGAGCGTAGTGGGTTCGACAGATACGCAGTATTTT
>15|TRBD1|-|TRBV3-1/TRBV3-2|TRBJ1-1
CASSPLRDRGGEAFF
TGTGCCAGCAGCCCCCTAAGGGACAGGGGCGGTGAAGCTTTCTTT
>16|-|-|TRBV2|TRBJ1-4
CASSEGRRATNEKLFF
TGTGCCAGCAGTGAGGGCAGGAGGGCAACTAATGAAAAACTGTTTTTT
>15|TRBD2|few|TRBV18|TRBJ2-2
CASSPGGARTGELFF
TGTGCCAGCTCACCCGGGGGGGCCCGGACCGGGGAGCTGTTTTTT
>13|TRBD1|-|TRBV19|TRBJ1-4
CASSKGGGEKLFF
TGTGCCAGTAGTAAAGGGGGCGGTGAAAAACTGTTTTTT
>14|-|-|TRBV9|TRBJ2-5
CASSGSLGRETQYF
TGTGCCAGCAGCGGATCTCTGGGGCGAGAGACCCAGTACTTC
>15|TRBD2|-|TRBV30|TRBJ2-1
CAWNRLAGGRNEQFF
TGTGCCTGGAACCGTCTAGCGGGGGGGCGGAATGAGCAGTTCTTC
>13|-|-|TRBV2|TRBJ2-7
CASSGVPNSEQYF
TGTGCCAGCAGTGGAGTCCCCAACAGCGAGCAGTACTTC
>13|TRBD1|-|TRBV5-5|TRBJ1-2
CASSSDRAYGYTF
TGTGCCAGCAGCTCGGACAGGGCCTATGGCTACACCTTC
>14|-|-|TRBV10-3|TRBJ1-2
CAISDRQGYNGYTF
TGTGCCATCAGTGATAGGCAGGGATATAATGGCTACACCTTC
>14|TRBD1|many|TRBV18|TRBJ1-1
CASSTGTGNTEAFF
TGTGCCAGCTCAACCGGGACAGGGAACACTGAAGCTTTCTTT
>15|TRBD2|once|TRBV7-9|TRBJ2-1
CASSLVPAGGNEQFF
TGTGCCAGCAGCTTAGTCCCAGCGGGGGGCAATGAGCAGTTCTTC
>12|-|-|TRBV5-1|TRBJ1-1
CASSDTGSQAFF
TGCGCCAGCAGCGATACAGGGTCGCAGGCTTTCTTT
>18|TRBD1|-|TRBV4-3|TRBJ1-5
CASSQGTGGGYSNQPQHF
TGCGCCAGCAGCCAAGGGACAGGGGGTGGTTATAGCAATCAGCCCCAGCATTTT
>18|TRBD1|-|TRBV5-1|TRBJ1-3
CASSLVNVRTGRGNTIYF
TGCGCCAGCAGCTTGGTAAATGTCCGGACAGGTCGCGGAAACACCATATATTTT
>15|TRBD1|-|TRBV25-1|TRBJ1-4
CASSELRQGGEKLFF
TGTGCCAGCAGTGAGCTAAGGCAGGGGGGTGAAAAACTGTTTTTT
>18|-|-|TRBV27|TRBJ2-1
CASSEPGERPQPYNEQFF
TGTGCCAGCTCGGAGCCCGGCGAGAGGCCCCAACCCTACAATGAGCAGTTCTTC
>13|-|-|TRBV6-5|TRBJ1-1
CASSYGQEAEAFF
TGTGCCAGCAGTTACGGTCAGGAAGCTGAAGCTTTCTTT
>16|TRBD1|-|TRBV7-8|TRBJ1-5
CASSPLTGGVGQPQHF
TGTGCCAGCAGCCCCCTGACAGGGGGAGTTGGTCAGCCCCAGCATTTT
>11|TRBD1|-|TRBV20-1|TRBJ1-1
CSATTGVEAFF
TGCAGTGCTACTACAGGGGTTGAAGCTTTTTTT
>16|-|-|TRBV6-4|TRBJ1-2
CASSEHPGIPNYGYTF
TGTGCCAGCAGTGAACATCCAGGGATCCCTAACTATGGCTACACCTTC
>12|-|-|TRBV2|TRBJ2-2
CASSGMVGELFF
TGTGCCAGCAGCGGTATGGTCGGGGAGCTGTTTTTT
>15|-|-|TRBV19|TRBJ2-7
CASSMKRADFYEQYF
TGTGCCAGTAGTATGAAGCGGGCAGACTTCTACGAGCAGTACTTC
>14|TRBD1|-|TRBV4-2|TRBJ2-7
CASSPRTGNHEQYF
TGTGCCAGCAGCCCACGGACAGGGAACCACGAGCAGTACTTC
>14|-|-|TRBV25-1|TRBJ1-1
CASSEYSLDTEAFF
TGTGCCAGCAGTGAATACAGTCTGGACACTGAAGCTTTCTTT
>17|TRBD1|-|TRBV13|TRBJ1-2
CASSPGGLVTGAHGYTF
TGTGCCAGCAGCCCCGGGGGCCTCGTTACAGGGGCCCATGGCTACACCTTC
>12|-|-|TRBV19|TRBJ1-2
CASSINRNGYTF
TGTGCCAGTAGTATAAACAGAAATGGCTACACCTTC
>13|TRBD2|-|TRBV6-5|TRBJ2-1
CASSFPGGNEQFF
TGTGCCAGCAGTTTCCCGGGGGGCAATGAGCAGTTCTTC
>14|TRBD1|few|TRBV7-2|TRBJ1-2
CASSPRTGPYGYTF
TGTGCCAGCAGCCCAAGGACAGGCCCTTATGGCTACACCTTC
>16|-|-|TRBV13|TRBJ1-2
CASTVWGSGGFDGYTF
TGTGCCAGCACCGTCTGGGGGAGCGGGGGCTTTGATGGCTACACCTTC
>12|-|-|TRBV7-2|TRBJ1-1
CASSLSGTEAFF
TGTGCCAGCAGCCTAAGCGGTACTGAAGCTTTCTTT
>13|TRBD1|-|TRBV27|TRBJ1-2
CASSSGTGAGYTF
TGTGCCAGCAGTTCCGGGACAGGGGCTGGCTACACCTTC
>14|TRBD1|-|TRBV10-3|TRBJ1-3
CAIRGTGKGNTIYF
TGTGCCATCAGAGGGACAGGGAAGGGAAACACCATATATTTT
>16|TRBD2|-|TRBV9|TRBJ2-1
CASSPIAGVTYNEQFF
TGTGCCAGCAGCCCGATAGCGGGGGTCACCTACAATGAGCAGTTCTTC
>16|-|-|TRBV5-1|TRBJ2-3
CASSLVGGSSTDTQYF
TGCGCCAGCAGCTTGGTAGGCGGATCTAGCACAGATACGCAGTATTTT
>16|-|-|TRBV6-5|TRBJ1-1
CASSYSMGGAKAEAFF
TGTGCCAGCAGTTACTCGATGGGGGGGGCTAAGGCTGAAGCTTTCTTT
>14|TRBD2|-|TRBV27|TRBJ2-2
CASRLAGGTGELFF
TGTGCCAGCAGACTAGCGGGGGGGACCGGGGAGCTGTTTTTT
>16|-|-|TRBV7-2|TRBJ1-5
CASSVQGTYSNQPQHF
TGTGCCAGCAGCGTACAGGGAACCTATAGCAATCAGCCCCAGCATTTT
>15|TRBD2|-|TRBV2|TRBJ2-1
CASSERAGGYNEQFF
TGTGCCAGCAGTGAGCGAGCGGGGGGCTACAATGAGCAGTTCTTC
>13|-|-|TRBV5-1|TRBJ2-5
CASSLRDQETQYF
TGCGCCAGCAGCTTGAGAGACCAAGAGACCCAGTACTTC
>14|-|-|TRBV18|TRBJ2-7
CASSSEAAAHEQYF
TGTGCCAGCTCTTCTGAGGCGGCAGCCCACGAGCAGTACTTC
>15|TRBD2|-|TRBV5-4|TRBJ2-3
CASSFSGGSTDTQYF
TGTGCCAGCAGCTTTAGCGGGGGTAGCACAGATACGCAGTATTTT
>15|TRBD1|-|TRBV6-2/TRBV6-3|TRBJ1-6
CASSYQGQGGSPLHF
TGTGCCAGCAGTTACCAGGGACAGGGCGGCTCACCCCTCCACTTT
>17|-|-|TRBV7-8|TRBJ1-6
CASSLAGTSSYNSPLHF
TGTGCCAGCAGCTTAGCCGGGACAAGTTCCTATAATTCACCCCTCCACTTT
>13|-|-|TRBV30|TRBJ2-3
CACSGTSSLTQYF
TGTGCCTGCTCGGGTACTAGCTCACTCACGCAGTATTTT
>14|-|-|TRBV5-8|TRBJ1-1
CASSLDSGNTEAFF
TGTGCCAGCAGCTTGGATAGTGGGAACACTGAAGCTTTCTTT
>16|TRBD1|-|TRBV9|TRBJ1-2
CASSVGAGTGAYGYTF
TGTGCCAGCAGCGTAGGAGCTGGGACAGGGGCCTATGGCTACACCTTC
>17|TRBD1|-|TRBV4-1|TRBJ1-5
CASSEVTGTEGHQPQHF
TGCGCCAGCAGCGAAGTTACCGGGACAGAGGGTCATCAGCCCCAGCATTTT
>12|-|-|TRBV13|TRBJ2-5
CASSFGVETQYF
TGTGCCAGCAGCTTCGGAGTAGAGACCCAGTACTTC
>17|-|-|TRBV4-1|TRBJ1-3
CASSTGRQDISRNTIYF
TGCGCCAGCAGCACGGGACGACAGGACATATCGCGAAACACCATATATTTT
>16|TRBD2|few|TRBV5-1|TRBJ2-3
CASSWGGTSDPDTQYF
TGCGCCAGCAGCTGGGGAGGGACTAGCGACCCAGATACGCAGTATTTT
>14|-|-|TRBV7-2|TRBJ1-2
CASSLAQGKDGYTF
TGTGCCAGCAGCTTAGCGCAGGGGAAAGATGGCTACACCTTC
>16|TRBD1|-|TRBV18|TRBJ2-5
CASSQNGQGGQETQYF
TGTGCCAGCTCACAGAATGGACAGGGAGGTCAAGAGACCCAGTACTTC